This T cell receptor beta chain was sequenced during a study of human CD8 memory T cell subsets. Enriched by negative magnetic separation, total CD8+ T cells were obtained. The CDR3 runs 16 residues. Germline CDR1 is WSHSY and CDR2 is SAAADI. UMI-labeled 5' RACE generated the TCR beta libraries. In the original processing: Across the sequenced material, each individual TCR beta library was found to contain somewhere between roughly 2,900 and 18,000 functional CDR3 beta clonotypes. TCRdb re-called the 5' RACE reads, yielding one record per CDR3 amino acid sequence without DNA. The V and J calls and clone size come from TCRdb's table, not from the authors' own analysis. The listing records fewer than 20,000 distinct CDR3 sequences. Turning to this clonotype: What it recognizes is unknown.

Study outcomes and limitations: The study found similarly high diversity in stem-like memory and precursor exhausted T cells, unlike effector memory cells. Stem-like memory T cells and precursor exhausted T cells had repertoires whose mutual overlap was minimal.

This chain links TRBV10-2 with TRBJ2-7; TCRdb's D gene call, TRBD2, goes unchecked for lack of DNA. The source is a human donor in good health. Sequenced sample: CD8+ T cells from PBMCs. The CDR3 sequence is CASSFPGLDLTYEQYF.